This T cell receptor beta chain emerged from a study of cytomegalovirus exposure and HLA in healthy donors. CDR1 and CDR2 from the germline V gene are SGHRS and YFSETQ. The ends lost 8 bases at V and 1 base at J; junction bases unmatched: 6. The CDR3 contains 15 residues. Vbeta (60) and Jbeta (13) primers were used in the PCR. Generated by immunoSEQ multiplex PCR, the TCRdb table keeps only in-frame clones and is missing some. Among some 90,000 clones listed, more than 60% were seen once. This sequence originates from a man aged 25 to 45 in good health and CMV-seronegative. The sequenced sample was PBMCs. The chain combines TRBV5-1 with TRBJ1-1, with 12 bases identical to TRBD1. Here the CDR3 reads CASKGTGGTNTEAFF. The CDR3, as DNA: TGCGCCAGTAAGGGGACAGGGGGCACGAACACTGAAGCTTTCTTT.